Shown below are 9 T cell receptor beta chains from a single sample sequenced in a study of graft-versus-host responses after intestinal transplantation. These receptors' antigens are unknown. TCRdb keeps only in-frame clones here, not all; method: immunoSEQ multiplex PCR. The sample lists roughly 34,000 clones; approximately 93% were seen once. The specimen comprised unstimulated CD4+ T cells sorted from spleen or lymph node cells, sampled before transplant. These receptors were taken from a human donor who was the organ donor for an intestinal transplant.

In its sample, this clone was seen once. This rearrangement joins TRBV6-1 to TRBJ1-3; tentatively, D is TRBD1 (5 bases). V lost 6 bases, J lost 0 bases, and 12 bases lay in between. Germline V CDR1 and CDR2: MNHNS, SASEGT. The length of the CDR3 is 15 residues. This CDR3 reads CASSGTGPSGNTIYF. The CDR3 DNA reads TGTGCCAGCAGCGGTACAGGCCCCTCTGGAAACACCATATATTTT.

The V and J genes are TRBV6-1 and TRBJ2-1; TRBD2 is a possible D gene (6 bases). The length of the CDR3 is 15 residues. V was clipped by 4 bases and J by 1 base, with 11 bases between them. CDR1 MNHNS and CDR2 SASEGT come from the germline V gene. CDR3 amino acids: CASSGWSGSYNEQFF. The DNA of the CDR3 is TGTGCCAGCAGTGGGTGGAGCGGGTCCTACAATGAGCAGTTCTTC.

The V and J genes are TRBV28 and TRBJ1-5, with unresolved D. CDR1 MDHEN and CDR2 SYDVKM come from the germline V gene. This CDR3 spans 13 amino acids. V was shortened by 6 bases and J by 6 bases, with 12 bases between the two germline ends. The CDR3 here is CASRPMTGQPQHF. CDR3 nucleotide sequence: TGTGCCAGCAGGCCAATGACCGGTCAGCCCCAGCATTTT.

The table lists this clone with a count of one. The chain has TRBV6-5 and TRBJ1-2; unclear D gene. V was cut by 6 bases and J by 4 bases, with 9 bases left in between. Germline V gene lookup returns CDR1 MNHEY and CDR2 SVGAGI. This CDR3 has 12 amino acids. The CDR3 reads CASSGRIYGYTF. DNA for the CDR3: TGTGCCAGCAGCGGACGCATCTATGGCTACACCTTC.

The CDR3 nucleotides are TGTGCCACCAGCAGAGAATCACAGGAGGATTACACCTTC. Amino acid sequence: CATSRESQEDYTF. The V call is TRBV15, the J call TRBJ1-2, with D possibly TRBD1 on 5 matching bases. This CDR3 region has 13 residues. Germline V CDR1 and CDR2: LNHNV, YYDKDF (reference sequence). Trimming stripped 0 bases from V and 11 bases from J, with 13 bases between.

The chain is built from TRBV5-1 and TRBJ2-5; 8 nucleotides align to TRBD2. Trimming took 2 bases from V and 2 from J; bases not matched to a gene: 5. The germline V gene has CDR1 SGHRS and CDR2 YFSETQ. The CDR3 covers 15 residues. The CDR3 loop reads CASSLRGGPQETQYF. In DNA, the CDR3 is TGCGCCAGCAGCTTACGGGGGGGCCCTCAAGAGACCCAGTACTTC. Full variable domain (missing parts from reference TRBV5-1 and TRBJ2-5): KAGVTQTPRYLIKTRGQQVTLSCSPISGHRSVSWYQQTPGQGLQFLFEYFSETQRNKGNFPGRFSGRQFSNSRSEMNVSTLELGDSALYLCASSLRGGPQETQYFGPGTRLLVL.

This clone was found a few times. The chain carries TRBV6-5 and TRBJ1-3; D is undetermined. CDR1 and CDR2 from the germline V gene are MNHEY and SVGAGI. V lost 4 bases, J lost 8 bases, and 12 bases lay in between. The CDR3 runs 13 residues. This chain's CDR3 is CASSFRPGDTIYF. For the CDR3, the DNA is TGTGCCAGCAGTTTCCGGCCCGGAGACACCATATATTTT.

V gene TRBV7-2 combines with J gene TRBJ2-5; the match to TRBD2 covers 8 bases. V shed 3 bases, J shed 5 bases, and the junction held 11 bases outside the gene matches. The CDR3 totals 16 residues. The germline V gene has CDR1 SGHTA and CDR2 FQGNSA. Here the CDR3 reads CASSFVGAGGPETQYF. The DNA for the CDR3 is TGTGCCAGCAGCTTTGTGGGGGCGGGGGGCCCGGAGACCCAGTACTTC.

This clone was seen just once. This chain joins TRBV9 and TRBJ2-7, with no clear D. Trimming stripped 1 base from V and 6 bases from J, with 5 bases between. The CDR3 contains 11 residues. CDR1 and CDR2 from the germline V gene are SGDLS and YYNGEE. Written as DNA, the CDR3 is TGTGCCAGCAGCGTATGGAGCGAGCAGTACTTC. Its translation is CASSVWSEQYF.